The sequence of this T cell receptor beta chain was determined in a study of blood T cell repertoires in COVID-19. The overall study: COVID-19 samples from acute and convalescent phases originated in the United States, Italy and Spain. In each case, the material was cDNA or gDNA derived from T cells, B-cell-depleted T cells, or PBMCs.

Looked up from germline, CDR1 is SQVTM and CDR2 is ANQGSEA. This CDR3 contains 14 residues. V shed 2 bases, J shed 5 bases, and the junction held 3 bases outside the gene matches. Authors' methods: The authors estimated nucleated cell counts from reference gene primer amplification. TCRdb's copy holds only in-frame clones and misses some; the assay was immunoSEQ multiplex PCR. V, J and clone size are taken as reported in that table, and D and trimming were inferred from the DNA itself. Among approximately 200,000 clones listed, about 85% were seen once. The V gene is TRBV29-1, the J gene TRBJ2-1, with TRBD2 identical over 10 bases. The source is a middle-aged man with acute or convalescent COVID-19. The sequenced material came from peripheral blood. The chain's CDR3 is CSVELAGEDNEQFF. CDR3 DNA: TGCAGCGTTGAACTAGCGGGGGAGGACAATGAGCAGTTCTTC.